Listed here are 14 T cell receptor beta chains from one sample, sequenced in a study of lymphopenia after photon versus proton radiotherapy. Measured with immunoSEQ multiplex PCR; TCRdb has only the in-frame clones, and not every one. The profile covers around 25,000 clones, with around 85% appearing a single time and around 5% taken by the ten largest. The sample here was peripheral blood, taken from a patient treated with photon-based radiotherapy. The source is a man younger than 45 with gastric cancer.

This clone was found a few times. The CDR3 nucleotides are TGTGCCAGCAGCTTAGTGGCGCTAGCGGGAGACGAGCAGTACTTC. This gives the protein CASSLVALAGDEQYF. The chain recombines TRBV7-2 with TRBJ2-7; 10 bases match TRBD2. The germline V gene has CDR1 SGHTA and CDR2 FQGNSA. The CDR3 length is 15 residues. J gave up 5 bases and V 1 base, and 5 bases lay outside the gene matches.

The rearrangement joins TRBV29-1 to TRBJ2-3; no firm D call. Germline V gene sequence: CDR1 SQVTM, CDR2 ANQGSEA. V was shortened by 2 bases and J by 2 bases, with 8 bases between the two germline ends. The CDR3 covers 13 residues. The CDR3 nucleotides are TGCAGCGTTGAATCTCAGTCCACAGATACGCAGTATTTT. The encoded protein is CSVESQSTDTQYF.

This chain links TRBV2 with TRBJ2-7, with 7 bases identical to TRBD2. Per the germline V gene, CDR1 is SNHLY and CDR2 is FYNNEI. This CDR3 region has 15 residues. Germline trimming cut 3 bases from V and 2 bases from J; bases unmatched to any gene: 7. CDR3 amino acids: CASSDGGLRTYEQYF. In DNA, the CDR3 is TGTGCCAGCAGTGACGGGGGACTACGAACCTACGAGCAGTACTTC.

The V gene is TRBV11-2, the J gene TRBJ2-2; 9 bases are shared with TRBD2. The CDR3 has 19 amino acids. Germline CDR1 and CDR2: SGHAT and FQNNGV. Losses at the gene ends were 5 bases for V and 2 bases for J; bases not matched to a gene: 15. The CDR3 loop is CASSIMSMGTSRNTGELFF. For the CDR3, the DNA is TGTGCCAGCAGCATAATGAGCATGGGGACTAGCAGAAACACCGGGGAGCTGTTTTTT.

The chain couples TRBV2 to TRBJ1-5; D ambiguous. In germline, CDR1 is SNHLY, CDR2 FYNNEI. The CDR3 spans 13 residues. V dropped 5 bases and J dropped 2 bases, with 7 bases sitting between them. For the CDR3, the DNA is TGTGCCAGCAGTACTAGGGGCAATCAGCCCCAGCATTTT. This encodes CASSTRGNQPQHF. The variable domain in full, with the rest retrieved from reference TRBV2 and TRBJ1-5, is EPEVTQTPSHQVTQMGQEVILRCVPISNHLYFYWYRQILGQKVEFLVSFYNNEISEKSEIFDDQFSVERPDGSNFTLKIRSTKLEDSAMYFCASSTRGNQPQHFGDGTRLSIL.

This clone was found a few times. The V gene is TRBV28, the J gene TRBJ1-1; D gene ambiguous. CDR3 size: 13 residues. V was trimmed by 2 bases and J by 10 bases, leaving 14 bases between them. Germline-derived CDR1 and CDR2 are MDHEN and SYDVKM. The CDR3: CASSLDDGNAAFF. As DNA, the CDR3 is TGTGCCAGCAGTTTAGATGATGGGAATGCAGCTTTCTTT.

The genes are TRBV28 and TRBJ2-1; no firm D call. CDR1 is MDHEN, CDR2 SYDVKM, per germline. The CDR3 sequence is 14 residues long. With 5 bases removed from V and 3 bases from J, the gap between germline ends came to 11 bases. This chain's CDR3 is CASSQETNYNEQFF. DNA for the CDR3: TGTGCCAGCAGTCAAGAGACGAACTACAATGAGCAGTTCTTC.

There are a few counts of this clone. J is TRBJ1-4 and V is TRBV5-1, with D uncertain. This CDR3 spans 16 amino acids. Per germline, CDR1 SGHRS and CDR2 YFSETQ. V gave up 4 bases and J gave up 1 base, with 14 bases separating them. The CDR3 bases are TGCGCCAGCAGCACCAATGGACGGGGAACTAATGAAAAACTGTTTTTT. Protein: CASSTNGRGTNEKLFF.

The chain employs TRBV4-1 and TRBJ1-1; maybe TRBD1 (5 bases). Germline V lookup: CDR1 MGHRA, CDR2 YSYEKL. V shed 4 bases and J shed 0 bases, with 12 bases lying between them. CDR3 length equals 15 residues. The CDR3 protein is CASSRPGPVNTEAFF. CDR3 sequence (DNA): TGCGCCAGCAGCCGGCCGGGACCGGTGAACACTGAAGCTTTCTTT.

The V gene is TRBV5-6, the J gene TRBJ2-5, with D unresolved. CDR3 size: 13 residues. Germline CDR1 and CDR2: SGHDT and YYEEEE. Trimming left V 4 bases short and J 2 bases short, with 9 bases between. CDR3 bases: TGTGCCAGCAGCCTAGGATTACAAGAGACCCAGTACTTC. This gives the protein CASSLGLQETQYF.

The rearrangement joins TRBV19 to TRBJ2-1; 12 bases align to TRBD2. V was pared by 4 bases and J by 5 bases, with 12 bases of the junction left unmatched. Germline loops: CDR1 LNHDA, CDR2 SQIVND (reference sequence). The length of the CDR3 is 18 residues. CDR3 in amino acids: CASSTTPWLAGGHNEQFF. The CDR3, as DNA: TGTGCCAGTAGTACCACTCCCTGGCTAGCGGGAGGGCACAATGAGCAGTTCTTC.

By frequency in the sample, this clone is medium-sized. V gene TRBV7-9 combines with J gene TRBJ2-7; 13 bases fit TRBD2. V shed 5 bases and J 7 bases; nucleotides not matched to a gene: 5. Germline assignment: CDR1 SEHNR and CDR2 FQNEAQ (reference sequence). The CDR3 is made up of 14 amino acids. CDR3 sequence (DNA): TGTGCCAGCAGCCCAGGACTAGCGGGAGTGGAGCAGTACTTC. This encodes CASSPGLAGVEQYF.

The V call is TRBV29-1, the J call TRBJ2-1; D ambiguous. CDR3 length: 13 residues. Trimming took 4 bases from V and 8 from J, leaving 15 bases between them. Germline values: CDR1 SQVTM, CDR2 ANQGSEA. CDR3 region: CSVGLSEADEQFF. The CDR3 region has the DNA TGCAGCGTTGGCCTAAGTGAGGCCGATGAGCAGTTCTTC.

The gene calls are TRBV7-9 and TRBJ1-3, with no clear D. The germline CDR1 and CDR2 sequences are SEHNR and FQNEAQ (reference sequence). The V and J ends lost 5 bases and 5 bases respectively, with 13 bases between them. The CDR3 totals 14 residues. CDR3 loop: CASSETGLRNTIYF. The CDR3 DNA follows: TGTGCCAGCAGCGAGACGGGTCTCCGAAACACCATATATTTT. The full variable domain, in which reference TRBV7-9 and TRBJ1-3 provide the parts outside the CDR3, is DTGVSQNPRHKITKRGQNVTFRCDPISEHNRLYWYRQTLGQGPEFLTYFQNEAQLEKSRLLSDRFSAERPKGSFSTLEIQRTEQGDSAMYLCASSETGLRNTIYFGEGSWLTVV.